The 14 T cell receptor beta chains in this list originate from one sample, sequenced in a study of cytomegalovirus exposure and HLA in healthy donors (TCRdb year 2017). Library preparation was by the immunoSEQ multiplex PCR assay. For the multiplex PCR, a mixture combining 60 forward primers for TCR Vbeta segments and 13 reverse primers for TCR Jbeta segments was used. Entries here come from immuneACCESS through TCRdb and include only in-frame sequences with V and J called. Some clones fail to appear in such tables; in the studies checked, an unresolved V gene covers under half of the shortfall, and the cause of the remainder is unknown. The sample contains under 250,000 clones, about 81% of them found a single time. Clones ranked in the top ten supply 2.7% of the sample. Material: PBMCs. These receptors originate from a middle-aged woman in good health and CMV-seronegative.

This clone was detected only a few times. Other DNA sequences in this sample translate to the same CDR3. The chain uses TRBV5-1 and TRBJ1-4; no definite D call. Trimming took off 0 bases at V and 0 bases at J, with 6 bases between the two ends. CDR3 length equals 15 residues. Per the germline V gene, CDR1 is SGHRS and CDR2 is YFSETQ. The CDR3 spells CASSLGHATNEKLFF. In nucleotides, the CDR3 is TGCGCCAGCAGCTTGGGACACGCAACTAATGAAAAACTGTTTTTT. The full variable domain, its missing parts supplied by reference TRBV5-1 and TRBJ1-4, is KAGVTQTPRYLIKTRGQQVTLSCSPISGHRSVSWYQQTPGQGLQFLFEYFSETQRNKGNFPGRFSGRQFSNSRSEMNVSTLELGDSALYLCASSLGHATNEKLFFGSGTQLSVL.

This CDR3 is CASSFPGVTDTQYF. The CDR3 bases are TGCGCCAGCAGCTTCCCAGGGGTTACAGATACGCAGTATTTT. This rearrangement joins TRBV5-1 to TRBJ2-3; TRBD1 might be the D (6 bases). Germline CDR1 is SGHRS and CDR2 is YFSETQ. This CDR3 has 14 residues. The V and J ends lost 2 bases and 3 bases respectively, with 10 bases between them. Full variable domain (missing parts from reference TRBV5-1 and TRBJ2-3): KAGVTQTPRYLIKTRGQQVTLSCSPISGHRSVSWYQQTPGQGLQFLFEYFSETQRNKGNFPGRFSGRQFSNSRSEMNVSTLELGDSALYLCASSFPGVTDTQYFGPGTRLTVL.

This clone was seen a handful of times. This rearrangement joins TRBV27 to TRBJ1-1; D is perhaps TRBD1 (6 bases). The CDR3 length is 17 residues. The germline CDR1 and CDR2 sequences are MNHEY and SMNVEV (reference sequence). V gave up 1 base and J gave up 4 bases, with 19 bases separating them. CDR3 DNA: TGTGCCAGCAGTTTATTACCCCCCGGAACAGGGAGCACTGAAGCTTTCTTT. It encodes CASSLLPPGTGSTEAFF.

This chain links TRBV12-5 with TRBJ2-2; 14 bases fit TRBD2. The CDR3 contains 15 residues. Trimming cost V 5 bases and J 8 bases; bases outside gene matches: 4. CDR1 and CDR2 (germline): LGHNT, FRNRAP. CDR3 sequence: CASGQGLAGVGELFF. The CDR3 DNA reads as TGTGCTAGTGGTCAGGGACTAGCGGGAGTTGGGGAGCTGTTTTTT.

Details on this clone: The junction does not match germline at one end; this may be a read error. This chain's CDR3 is CASSYSDRGHSYEPYF. CDR3 nucleotides: TGTGCCAGCAGTTACTCCGACAGGGGTCACTCCTACGAGCCGTACTTC. V usage is TRBV6-5 and J usage is TRBJ2-7, with 8 bases identical to TRBD1. Germline V lookup: CDR1 MNHEY, CDR2 SVGAGI. This CDR3 spans 16 amino acids.

The rearrangement uses TRBV27 and TRBJ2-7; 10 bases fit TRBD2. CDR1 and CDR2 (germline): MNHEY, SMNVEV (reference sequence). The CDR3 consists of 16 residues. With V trimmed by 5 bases and J by 0 bases, 7 bases remained unmatched. The CDR3 region is CASSPLSSGSSYEQYF. The CDR3 DNA sequence: TGTGCCAGCAGTCCCCTCTCTAGCGGGAGCTCCTACGAGCAGTACTTC.

The chain has TRBV9 and TRBJ2-1; 8 positions agree with TRBD2. CDR1 is SGDLS, CDR2 YYNGEE, per germline. The CDR3 runs to 17 residues. V dropped 1 base and J dropped 1; count of bases not matched to a gene: 7. The CDR3 loop reads CASSVSVAGTSYNEQFF. CDR3 bases: TGTGCCAGCAGCGTATCTGTAGCGGGAACTTCCTACAATGAGCAGTTCTTC.

V and J are TRBV19 and TRBJ1-1; 8 nucleotides agree with TRBD1. Germline V gene data show CDR1 as LNHDA and CDR2 as SQIVND (reference sequence). Trimming removed 5 bases from V and 4 bases from J; junction bases left unmatched: 6. The length of the CDR3 is 14 residues. This CDR3 reads CASSSGQGATEAFF. CDR3 coding DNA: TGTGCCAGTAGTTCTGGGCAGGGGGCCACTGAAGCTTTCTTT.

The chain recombines TRBV27 with TRBJ2-7, with TRBD1 matching over 8 bases. Trimming cost V 2 bases and J 5 bases; bases outside gene matches: 5. The CDR3 loop spans 14 amino acids. Germline CDR1 MNHEY, CDR2 SMNVEV (reference sequence). The CDR3 sequence is CASSLQGAVHEQYF. CDR3 coding DNA: TGTGCCAGCAGTTTACAGGGGGCGGTCCACGAGCAGTACTTC.

This sequence joins TRBV9 and TRBJ2-1, with 7 nucleotides matching TRBD2. CDR1 and CDR2 (germline): SGDLS, YYNGEE. The CDR3 is made up of 16 amino acids. The J segment lost 4 bases and the V segment lost 3 bases, leaving 10 bases of the junction unmatched. DNA for the CDR3: TGTGCCAGCAGCGGACAGCGGGACCAAGGGTACAATGAGCAGTTCTTC. It translates to CASSGQRDQGYNEQFF.

This chain joins TRBV2 and TRBJ2-1; TRBD1 matches at 7 bases. The CDR3 runs to 15 residues. Looked up from germline, CDR1 is SNHLY and CDR2 is FYNNEI. With V trimmed by 6 bases and J by 2 bases, 7 bases remained unmatched. The CDR3 reads CASSLGQLTYNEQFF. As DNA, the CDR3 is TGTGCCAGCAGCCTGGGACAGCTTACCTACAATGAGCAGTTCTTC. Variable domain in full (rest from reference TRBV2 and TRBJ2-1): EPEVTQTPSHQVTQMGQEVILRCVPISNHLYFYWYRQILGQKVEFLVSFYNNEISEKSEIFDDQFSVERPDGSNFTLKIRSTKLEDSAMYFCASSLGQLTYNEQFFGPGTRLTVL.

The chain couples TRBV5-1 to TRBJ2-7; 16 nucleotides line up with TRBD2. This CDR3 is built from 15 residues. The germline V gene has CDR1 SGHRS and CDR2 YFSETQ. V lost 7 bases, J lost 3 bases, and 4 bases stayed unmatched. CDR3 protein: CASEGLAGGIYEQYF. For the CDR3, the DNA is TGCGCCAGCGAGGGACTAGCGGGAGGGATCTACGAGCAGTACTTC.

This clone occurred once. The V call is TRBV7-9, the J call TRBJ2-2; D not certain. CDR3 length: 11 amino acids. Germline CDR1 and CDR2: SEHNR and FQNEAQ (reference sequence). The V end lost 6 bases, the J end lost 7 bases, and 6 bases lay between the germline ends. CDR3 sequence reads: CASSTGGELFF. CDR3 in DNA: TGTGCCAGCAGTACGGGCGGGGAGCTGTTTTTT.

This clone has a handful of counts. This rearrangement joins TRBV7-2 to TRBJ2-1; TRBD2 matches 7 bases. The CDR3 extends over 14 amino acids. Germline values: CDR1 SGHTA, CDR2 FQGNSA. V lost 4 bases to trimming and J lost 5 bases; unmatched junction nucleotides: 5. CDR3 sequence (DNA): TGTGCCAGCAGCTCAAGCGGGACCCACAATGAGCAGTTCTTC. Amino acids: CASSSSGTHNEQFF.